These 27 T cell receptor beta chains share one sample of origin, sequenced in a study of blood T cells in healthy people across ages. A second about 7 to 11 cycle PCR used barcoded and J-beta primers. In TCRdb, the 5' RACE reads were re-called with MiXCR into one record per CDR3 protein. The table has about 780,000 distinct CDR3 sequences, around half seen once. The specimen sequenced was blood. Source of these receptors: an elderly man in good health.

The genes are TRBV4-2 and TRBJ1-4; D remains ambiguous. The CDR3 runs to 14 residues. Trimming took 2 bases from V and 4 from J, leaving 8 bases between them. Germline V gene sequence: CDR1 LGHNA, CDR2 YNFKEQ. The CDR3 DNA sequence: TGTGCCAGCAGCCAAATCGGGGATAATGAAAAACTGTTTTTT. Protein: CASSQIGDNEKLFF.

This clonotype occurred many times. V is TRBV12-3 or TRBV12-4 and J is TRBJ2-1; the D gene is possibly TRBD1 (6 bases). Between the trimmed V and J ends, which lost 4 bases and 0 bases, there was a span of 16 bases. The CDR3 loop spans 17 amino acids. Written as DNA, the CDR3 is TGTGCCAGCAGTTCGTCCACAGGGCCCAGCTCCTACAATGAGCAGTTCTTC. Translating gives CASSSSTGPSSYNEQFF.

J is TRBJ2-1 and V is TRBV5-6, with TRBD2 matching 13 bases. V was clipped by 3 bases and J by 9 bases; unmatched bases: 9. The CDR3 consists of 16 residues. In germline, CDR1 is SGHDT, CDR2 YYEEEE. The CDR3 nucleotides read TGTGCCAGCAGCTCATTTGGACTAGCGGGAGCGAGTGAGCAGTTCTTC. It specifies CASSSFGLAGASEQFF.

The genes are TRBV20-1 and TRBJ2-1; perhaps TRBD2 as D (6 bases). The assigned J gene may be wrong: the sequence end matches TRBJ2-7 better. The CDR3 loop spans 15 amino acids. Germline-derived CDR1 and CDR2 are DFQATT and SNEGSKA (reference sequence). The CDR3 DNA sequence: TGCAGTGCTAGAGATGGGTCGGGAGTGGCCTACGAGCAGTACTTC. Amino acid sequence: CSARDGSGVAYEQYF.

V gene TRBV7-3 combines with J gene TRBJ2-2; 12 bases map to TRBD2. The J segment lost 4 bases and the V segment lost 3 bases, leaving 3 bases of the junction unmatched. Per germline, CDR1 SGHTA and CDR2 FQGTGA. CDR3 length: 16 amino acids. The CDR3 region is CASSFLTSGSTGELFF. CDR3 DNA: TGTGCCAGCAGCTTTTTGACTAGCGGGAGCACCGGGGAGCTGTTTTTT. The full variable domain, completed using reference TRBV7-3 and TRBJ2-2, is GAGVSQTPSNKVTEKGKYVELRCDPISGHTALYWYRQSLGQGPEFLIYFQGTGAADDSGLPNDRFFAVRPEGSVSTLKIQRTERGDSAVYLCASSFLTSGSTGELFFGEGSRLTVL.

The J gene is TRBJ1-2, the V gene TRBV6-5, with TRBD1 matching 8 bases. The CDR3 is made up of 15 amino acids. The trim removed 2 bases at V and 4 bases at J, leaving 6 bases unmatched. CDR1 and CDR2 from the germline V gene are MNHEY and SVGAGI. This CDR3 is CASSYDGQGAYGYTF. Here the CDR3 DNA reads TGTGCCAGCAGTTACGACGGACAGGGCGCCTATGGCTACACCTTC.

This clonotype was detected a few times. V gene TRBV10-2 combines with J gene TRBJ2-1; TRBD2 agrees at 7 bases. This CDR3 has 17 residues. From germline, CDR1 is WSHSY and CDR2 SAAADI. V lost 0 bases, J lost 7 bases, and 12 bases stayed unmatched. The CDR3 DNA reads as TGCGCCAGCAGTGAGTCTCTCGGGAGGCTAATTGGTAATGAGCAGTTCTTC. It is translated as CASSESLGRLIGNEQFF.

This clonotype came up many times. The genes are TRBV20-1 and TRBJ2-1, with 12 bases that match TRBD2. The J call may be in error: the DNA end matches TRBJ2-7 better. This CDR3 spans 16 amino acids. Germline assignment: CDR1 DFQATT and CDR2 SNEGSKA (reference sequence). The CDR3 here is CSLTLWTSGIYNEQYF. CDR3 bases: TGCAGTCTTACACTCTGGACTAGCGGGATCTACAATGAGCAGTACTTC.

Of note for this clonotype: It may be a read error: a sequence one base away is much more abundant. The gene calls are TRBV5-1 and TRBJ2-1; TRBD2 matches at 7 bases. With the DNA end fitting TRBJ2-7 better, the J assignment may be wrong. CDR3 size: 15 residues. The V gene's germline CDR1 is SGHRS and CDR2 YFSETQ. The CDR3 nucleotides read TGCGCCAGCAGCTTGGCCAGCGGGGTCTACAATGAGCAGTACTTC. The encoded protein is CASSLASGVYNEQYF.

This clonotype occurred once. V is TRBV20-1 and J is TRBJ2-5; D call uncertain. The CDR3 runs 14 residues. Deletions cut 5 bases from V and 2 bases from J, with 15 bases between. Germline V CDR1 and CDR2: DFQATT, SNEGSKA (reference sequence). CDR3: CSAGVGSQQETQYF. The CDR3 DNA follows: TGCAGTGCTGGAGTCGGATCCCAACAAGAGACCCAGTACTTC.

CDR3 coding DNA: TGCGCCAGCAGCGGCTACAGTTACTCCTACAATGAGCAGTTCTTC. Its protein is CASSGYSYSYNEQFF. This chain links TRBV5-1 with TRBJ2-1, with D unresolved. Trimming stripped 4 bases from V and 0 bases from J, with 11 bases between. The CDR3 is 15 residues long. Per the germline V gene, CDR1 is SGHRS and CDR2 is YFSETQ.

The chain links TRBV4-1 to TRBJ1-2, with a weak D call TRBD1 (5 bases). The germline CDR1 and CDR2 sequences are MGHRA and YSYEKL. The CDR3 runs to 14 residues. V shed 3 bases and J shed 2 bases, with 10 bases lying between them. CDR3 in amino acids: CASSQAGVNYGYTF. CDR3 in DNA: TGCGCCAGCAGCCAGGCGGGGGTAAACTATGGCTACACCTTC.

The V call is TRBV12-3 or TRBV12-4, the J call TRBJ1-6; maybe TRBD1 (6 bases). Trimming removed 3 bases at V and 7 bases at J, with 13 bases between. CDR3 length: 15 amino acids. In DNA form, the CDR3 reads TGTGCCAGCAGTTTTTCGGGGGCTCGGAATTCACCCCTCCACTTT. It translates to CASSFSGARNSPLHF.

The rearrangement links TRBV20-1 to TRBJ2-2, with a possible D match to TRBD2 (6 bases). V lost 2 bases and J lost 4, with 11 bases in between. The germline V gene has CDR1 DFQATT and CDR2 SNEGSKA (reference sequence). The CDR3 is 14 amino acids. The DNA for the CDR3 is TGCAGTGCTAGACCGGGAGTTATCACCGGGGAGCTGTTTTTT. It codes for CSARPGVITGELFF.

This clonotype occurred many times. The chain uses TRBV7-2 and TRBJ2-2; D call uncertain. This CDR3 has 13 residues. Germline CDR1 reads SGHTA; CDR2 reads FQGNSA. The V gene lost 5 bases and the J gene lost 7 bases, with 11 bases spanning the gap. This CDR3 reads CASSLPGIGELFF. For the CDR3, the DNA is TGTGCCAGCAGCCTCCCAGGCATCGGGGAGCTGTTTTTT.

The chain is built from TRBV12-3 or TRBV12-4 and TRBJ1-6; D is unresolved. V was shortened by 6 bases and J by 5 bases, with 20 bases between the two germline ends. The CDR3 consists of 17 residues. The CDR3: CASSRRAPKTDNSPLHF. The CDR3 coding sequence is TGTGCCAGCAGCAGAAGGGCTCCGAAGACCGATAATTCACCCCTCCACTTT.

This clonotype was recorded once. The chain's CDR3 is CASSEQGNTGELFF. In nucleotides, the CDR3 is TGTGCCAGCAGTGAACAGGGGAACACCGGGGAGCTGTTTTTT. The chain carries TRBV25-1 and TRBJ2-2; TRBD1 might be the D (5 bases). Germline values: CDR1 MGHDK, CDR2 SYGVNS. The CDR3 totals 14 residues. V shed 2 bases and J shed 1 base, with 5 bases lying between them.

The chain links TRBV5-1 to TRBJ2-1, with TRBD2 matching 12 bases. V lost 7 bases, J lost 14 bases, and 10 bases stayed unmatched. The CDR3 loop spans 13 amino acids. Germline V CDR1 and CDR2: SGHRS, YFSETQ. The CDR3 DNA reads TGCGCCAGCGGCCAGACTAGCGGGAGTAGAGAGTTCTTC. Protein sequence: CASGQTSGSREFF.

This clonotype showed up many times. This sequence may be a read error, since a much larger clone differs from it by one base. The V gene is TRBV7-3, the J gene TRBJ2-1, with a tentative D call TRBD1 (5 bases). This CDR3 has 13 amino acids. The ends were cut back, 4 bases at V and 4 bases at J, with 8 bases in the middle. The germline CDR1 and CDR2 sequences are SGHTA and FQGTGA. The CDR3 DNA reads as TGTGCCAGCAGCTGCTCAGGGTACAATGAGCAGTTCTTC. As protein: CASSCSGYNEQFF.

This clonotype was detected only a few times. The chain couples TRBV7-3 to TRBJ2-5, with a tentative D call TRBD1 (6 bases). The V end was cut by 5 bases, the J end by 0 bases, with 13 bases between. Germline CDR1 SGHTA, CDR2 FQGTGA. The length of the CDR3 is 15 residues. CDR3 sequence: CASSASGTHQETQYF. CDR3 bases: TGTGCCAGCAGCGCATCTGGGACACACCAAGAGACCCAGTACTTC.

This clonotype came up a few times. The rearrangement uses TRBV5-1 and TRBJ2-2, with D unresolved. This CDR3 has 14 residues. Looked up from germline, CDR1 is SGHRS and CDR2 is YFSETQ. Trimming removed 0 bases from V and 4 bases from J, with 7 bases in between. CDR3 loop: CASSLDRVTGELFF. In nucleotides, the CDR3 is TGCGCCAGCAGCTTGGACCGGGTCACCGGGGAGCTGTTTTTT.

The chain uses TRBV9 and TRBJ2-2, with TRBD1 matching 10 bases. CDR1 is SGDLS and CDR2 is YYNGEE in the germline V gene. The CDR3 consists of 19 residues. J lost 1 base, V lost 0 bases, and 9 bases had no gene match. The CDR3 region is CASSVATGGNKLNTGELFF. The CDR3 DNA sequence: TGTGCCAGCAGCGTAGCGACAGGGGGCAACAAATTGAACACCGGGGAGCTGTTTTTT.

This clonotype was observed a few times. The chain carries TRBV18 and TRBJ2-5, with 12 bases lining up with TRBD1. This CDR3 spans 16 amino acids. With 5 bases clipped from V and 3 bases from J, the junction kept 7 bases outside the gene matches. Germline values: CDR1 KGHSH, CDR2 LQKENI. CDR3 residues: CASSSTGTGGKETQYF. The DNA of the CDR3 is TGTGCCAGCTCATCTACCGGGACAGGGGGCAAAGAGACCCAGTACTTC. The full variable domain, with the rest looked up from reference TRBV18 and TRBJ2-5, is NAGVMQNPRHLVRRRGQEARLRCSPMKGHSHVYWYRQLPEEGLKFMVYLQKENIIDESGMPKERFSAEFPKEGPSILRIQQVVRGDSAAYFCASSSTGTGGKETQYFGPGTRLLVL.

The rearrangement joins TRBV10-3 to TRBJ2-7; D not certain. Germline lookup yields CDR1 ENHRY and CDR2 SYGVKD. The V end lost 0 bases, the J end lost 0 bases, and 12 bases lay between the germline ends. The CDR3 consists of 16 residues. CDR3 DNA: TGTGCCATCAGTGAGTCGAGCCTCCTGAGCTCCTACGAGCAGTACTTC. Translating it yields CAISESSLLSSYEQYF.

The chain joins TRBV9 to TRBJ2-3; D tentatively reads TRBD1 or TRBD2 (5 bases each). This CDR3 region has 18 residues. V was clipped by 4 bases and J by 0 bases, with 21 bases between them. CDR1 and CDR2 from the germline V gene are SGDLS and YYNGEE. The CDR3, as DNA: TGTGCCAGCAGCCCCCGGGGACCGGGTACCTATAGCACAGATACGCAGTATTTT. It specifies CASSPRGPGTYSTDTQYF.

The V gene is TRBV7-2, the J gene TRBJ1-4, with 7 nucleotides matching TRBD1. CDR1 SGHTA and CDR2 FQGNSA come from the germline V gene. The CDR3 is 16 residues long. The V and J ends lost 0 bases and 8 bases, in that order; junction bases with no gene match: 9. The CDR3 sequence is CASSLARQGGDEKLFF. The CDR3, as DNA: TGTGCCAGCAGCTTAGCAAGACAGGGAGGGGACGAAAAACTGTTTTTT. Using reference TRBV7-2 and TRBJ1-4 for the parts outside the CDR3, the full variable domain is GAGVSQSPSNKVTEKGKDVELRCDPISGHTALYWYRQSLGQGLEFLIYFQGNSAPDKSGLPSDRFSAERTGGSVSTLTIQRTQQEDSAVYLCASSLARQGGDEKLFFGSGTQLSVL.

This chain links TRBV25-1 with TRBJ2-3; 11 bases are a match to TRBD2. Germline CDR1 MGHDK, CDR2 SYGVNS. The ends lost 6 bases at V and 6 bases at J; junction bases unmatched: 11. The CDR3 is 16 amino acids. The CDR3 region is CASRGNTLAGVDTQYF. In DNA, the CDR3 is TGTGCCAGCAGAGGGAATACACTAGCGGGAGTCGATACGCAGTATTTT.